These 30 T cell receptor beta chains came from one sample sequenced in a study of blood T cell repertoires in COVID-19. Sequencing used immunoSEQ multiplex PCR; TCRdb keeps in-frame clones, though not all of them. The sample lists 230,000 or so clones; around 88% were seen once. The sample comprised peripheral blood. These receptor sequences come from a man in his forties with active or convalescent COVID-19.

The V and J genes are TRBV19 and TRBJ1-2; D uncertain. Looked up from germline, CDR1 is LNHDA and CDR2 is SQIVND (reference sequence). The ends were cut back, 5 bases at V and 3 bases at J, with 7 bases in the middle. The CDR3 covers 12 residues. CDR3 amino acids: CASSLRDYGYTF. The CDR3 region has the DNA TGTGCCAGTAGTCTCCGGGACTATGGCTACACCTTC.

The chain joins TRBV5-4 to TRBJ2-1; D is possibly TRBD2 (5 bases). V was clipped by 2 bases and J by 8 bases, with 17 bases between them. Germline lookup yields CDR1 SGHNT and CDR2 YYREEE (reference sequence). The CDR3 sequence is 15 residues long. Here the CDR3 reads CASSFSGTKGDEQFF. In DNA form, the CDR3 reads TGTGCCAGCAGCTTTTCGGGAACAAAGGGCGATGAGCAGTTCTTC.

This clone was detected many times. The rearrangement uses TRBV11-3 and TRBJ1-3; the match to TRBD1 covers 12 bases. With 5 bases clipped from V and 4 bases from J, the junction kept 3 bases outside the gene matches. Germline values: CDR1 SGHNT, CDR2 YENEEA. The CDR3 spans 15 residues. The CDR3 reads CASSTGTGGGNTIYF. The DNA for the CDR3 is TGTGCCAGCAGCACCGGGACAGGGGGCGGAAACACCATATATTTT.

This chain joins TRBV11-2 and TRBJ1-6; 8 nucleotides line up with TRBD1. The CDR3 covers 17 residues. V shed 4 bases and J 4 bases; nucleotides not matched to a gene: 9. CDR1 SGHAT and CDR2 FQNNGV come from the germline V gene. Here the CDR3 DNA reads TGTGCCAGCAGCTCCCGACAGGGGAGAGGTTATAATTCACCCCTCCACTTT. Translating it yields CASSSRQGRGYNSPLHF.

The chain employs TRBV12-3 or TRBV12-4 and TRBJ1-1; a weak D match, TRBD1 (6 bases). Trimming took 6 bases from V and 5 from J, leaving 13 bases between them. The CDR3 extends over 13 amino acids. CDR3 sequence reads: CASRSDRSTEAFF. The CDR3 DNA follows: TGTGCCAGCAGGTCCGACAGGTCAACTGAAGCTTTCTTT.

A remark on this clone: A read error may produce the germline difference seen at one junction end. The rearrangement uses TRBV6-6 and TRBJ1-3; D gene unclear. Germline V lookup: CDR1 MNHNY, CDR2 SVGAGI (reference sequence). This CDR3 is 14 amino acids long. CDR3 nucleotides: TGTGCCAGCAGTTATACGGAGAGGCCTCCTCTCGTCCCTTTT. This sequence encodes CASSYTERPPLVPF.

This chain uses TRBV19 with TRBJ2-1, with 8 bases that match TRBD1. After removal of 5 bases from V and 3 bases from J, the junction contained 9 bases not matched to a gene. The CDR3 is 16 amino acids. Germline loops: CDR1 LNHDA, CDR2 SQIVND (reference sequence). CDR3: CASSSIGQGHYNEQFF. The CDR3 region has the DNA TGTGCCAGTAGTTCTATAGGACAGGGACACTACAATGAGCAGTTCTTC.

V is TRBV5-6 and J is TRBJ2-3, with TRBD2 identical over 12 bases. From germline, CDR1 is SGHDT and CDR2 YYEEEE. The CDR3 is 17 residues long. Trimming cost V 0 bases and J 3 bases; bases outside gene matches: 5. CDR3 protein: CASSLVATSGGTDTQYF. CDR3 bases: TGTGCCAGCAGCTTGGTTGCGACTAGCGGGGGAACAGATACGCAGTATTTT.

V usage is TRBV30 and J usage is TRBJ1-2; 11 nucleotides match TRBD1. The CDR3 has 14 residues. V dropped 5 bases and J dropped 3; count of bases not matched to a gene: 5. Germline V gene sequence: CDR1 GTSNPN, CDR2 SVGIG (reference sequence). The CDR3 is CAWGRDRGYYGYTF. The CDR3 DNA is TGTGCCTGGGGCCGGGACAGGGGGTACTATGGCTACACCTTC.

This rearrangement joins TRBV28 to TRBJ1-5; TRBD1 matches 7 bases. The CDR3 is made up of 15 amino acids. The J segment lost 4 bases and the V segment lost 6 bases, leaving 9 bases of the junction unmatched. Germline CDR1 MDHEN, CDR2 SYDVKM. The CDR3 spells CASRPRQGMNQPQHF. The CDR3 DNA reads TGTGCCAGCAGGCCCCGACAGGGCATGAATCAGCCCCAGCATTTT.

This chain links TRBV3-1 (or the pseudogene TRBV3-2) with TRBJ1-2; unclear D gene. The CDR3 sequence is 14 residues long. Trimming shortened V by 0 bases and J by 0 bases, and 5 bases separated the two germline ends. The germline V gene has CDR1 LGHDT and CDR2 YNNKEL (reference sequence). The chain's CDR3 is CASSQERANYGYTF. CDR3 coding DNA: TGTGCCAGCAGCCAAGAGAGAGCTAACTATGGCTACACCTTC.

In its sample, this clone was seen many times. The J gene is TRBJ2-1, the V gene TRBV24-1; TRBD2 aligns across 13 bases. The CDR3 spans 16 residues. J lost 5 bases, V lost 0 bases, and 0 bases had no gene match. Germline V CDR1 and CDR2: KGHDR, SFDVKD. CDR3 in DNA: TGTGCCACCAGTGATTTGGGGACTAGCGGGGACAATGAGCAGTTCTTC. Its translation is CATSDLGTSGDNEQFF.

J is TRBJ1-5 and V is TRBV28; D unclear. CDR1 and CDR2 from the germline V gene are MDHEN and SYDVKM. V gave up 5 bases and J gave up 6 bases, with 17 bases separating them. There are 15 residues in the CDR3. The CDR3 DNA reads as TGTGCCAGCAGTCCCCCTGCAGCGGTCCCTCAGCCCCAGCATTTT. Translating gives CASSPPAAVPQPQHF.

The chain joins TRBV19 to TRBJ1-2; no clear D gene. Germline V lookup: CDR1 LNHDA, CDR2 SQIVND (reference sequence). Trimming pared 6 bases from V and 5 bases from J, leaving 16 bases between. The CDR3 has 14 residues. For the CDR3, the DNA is TGTGCCAGTAGCCCAAATCCGGGGAGGTATGGCTACACCTTC. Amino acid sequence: CASSPNPGRYGYTF.

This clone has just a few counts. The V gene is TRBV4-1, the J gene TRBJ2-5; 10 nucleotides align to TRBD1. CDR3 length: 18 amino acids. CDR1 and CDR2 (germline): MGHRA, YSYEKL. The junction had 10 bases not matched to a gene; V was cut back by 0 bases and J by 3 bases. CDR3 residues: CASSQEVNTGTGEETQYF. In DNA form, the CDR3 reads TGCGCCAGCAGCCAAGAAGTTAATACCGGGACAGGGGAAGAGACCCAGTACTTC.

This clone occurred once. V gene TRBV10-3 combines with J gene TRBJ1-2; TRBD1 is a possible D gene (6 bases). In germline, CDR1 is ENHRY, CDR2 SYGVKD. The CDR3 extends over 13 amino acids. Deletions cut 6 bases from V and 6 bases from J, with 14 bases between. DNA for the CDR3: TGTGCCATCAGCCCGACAGGAGGAGATGGCTACACCTTC. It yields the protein CAISPTGGDGYTF.

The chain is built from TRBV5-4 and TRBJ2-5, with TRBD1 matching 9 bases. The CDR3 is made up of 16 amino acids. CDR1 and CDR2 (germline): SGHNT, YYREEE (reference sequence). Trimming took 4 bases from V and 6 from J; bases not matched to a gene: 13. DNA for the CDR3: TGTGCCAGCAGCCCCGGGTGGGACAGGGTAGGGAAGACCCAGTACTTC. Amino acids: CASSPGWDRVGKTQYF.

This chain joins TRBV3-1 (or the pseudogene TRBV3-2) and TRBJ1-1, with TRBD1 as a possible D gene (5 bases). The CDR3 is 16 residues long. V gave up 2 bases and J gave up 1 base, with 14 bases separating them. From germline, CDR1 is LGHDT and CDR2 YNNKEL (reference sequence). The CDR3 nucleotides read TGTGCCAGCAGCCAATCGTCAGGGTCGGGGAACACTGAAGCTTTCTTT. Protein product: CASSQSSGSGNTEAFF.

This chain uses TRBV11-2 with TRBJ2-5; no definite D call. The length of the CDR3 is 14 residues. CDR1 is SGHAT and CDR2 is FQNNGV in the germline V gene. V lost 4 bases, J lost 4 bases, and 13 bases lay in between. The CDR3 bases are TGTGCCAGCAGCTCTATCGGTTCTCGAGAGACCCAGTACTTC. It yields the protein CASSSIGSRETQYF. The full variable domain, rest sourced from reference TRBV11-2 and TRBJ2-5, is EAGVAQSPRYKIIEKRQSVAFWCNPISGHATLYWYQQILGQGPKLLIQFQNNGVVDDSQLPKDRFSAERLKGVDSTLKIQPAKLEDSAVYLCASSSIGSRETQYFGPGTRLLVL.

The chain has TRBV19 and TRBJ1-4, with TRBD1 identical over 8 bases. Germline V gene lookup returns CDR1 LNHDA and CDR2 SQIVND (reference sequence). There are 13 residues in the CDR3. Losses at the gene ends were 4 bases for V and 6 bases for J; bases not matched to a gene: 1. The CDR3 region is CASSTGQDEKLFF. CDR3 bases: TGTGCCAGTAGTACGGGACAGGATGAAAAACTGTTTTTT.

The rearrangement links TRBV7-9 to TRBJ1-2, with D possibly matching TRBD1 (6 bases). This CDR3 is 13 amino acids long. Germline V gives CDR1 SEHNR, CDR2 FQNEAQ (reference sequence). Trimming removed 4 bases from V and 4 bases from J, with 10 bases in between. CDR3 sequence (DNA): TGTGCCAGCAGCTCATTACAGGGCTATGGCTACACCTTC. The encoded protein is CASSSLQGYGYTF.

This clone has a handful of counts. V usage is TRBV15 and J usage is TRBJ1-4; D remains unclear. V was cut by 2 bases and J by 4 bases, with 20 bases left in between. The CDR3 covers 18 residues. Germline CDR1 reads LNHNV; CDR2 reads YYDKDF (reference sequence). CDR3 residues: CATSRPSWVGQLNEKLFF. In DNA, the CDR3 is TGTGCCACCAGCAGACCCTCCTGGGTGGGCCAGCTTAATGAAAAACTGTTTTTT.

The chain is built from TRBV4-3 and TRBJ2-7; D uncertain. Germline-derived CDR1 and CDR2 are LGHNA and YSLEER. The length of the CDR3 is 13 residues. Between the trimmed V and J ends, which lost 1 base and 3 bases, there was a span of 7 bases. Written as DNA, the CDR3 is TGCGCCAGCAGCCAAGCGGTGAGCTACGAGCAGTACTTC. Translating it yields CASSQAVSYEQYF.

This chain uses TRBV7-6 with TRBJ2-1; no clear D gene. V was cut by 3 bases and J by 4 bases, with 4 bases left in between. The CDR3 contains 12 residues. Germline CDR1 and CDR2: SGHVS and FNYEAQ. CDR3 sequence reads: CASSFRYNEQFF. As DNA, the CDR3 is TGTGCCAGCAGCTTTAGATACAATGAGCAGTTCTTC.

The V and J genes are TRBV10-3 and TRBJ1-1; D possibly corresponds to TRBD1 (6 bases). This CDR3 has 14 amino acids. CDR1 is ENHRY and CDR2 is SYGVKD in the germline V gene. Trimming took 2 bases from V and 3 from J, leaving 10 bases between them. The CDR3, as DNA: TGTGCCATCAGTGAGGACAGGACTTACACTGAAGCTTTCTTT. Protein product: CAISEDRTYTEAFF.

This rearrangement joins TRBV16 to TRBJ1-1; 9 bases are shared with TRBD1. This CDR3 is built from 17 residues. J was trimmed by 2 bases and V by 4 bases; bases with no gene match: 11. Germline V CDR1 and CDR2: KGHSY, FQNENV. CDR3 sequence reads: CASSPFKGQGLNTEAFF. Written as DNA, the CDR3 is TGTGCCAGCAGCCCCTTTAAGGGACAGGGACTAAACACTGAAGCTTTCTTT. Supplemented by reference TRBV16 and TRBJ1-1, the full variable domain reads GEEVAQTPKHLVRGEGQKAKLYCAPIKGHSYVFWYQQVLKNEFKFLISFQNENVFDETGMPKERFSAKCLPNSPCSLEIQATKLEDSAVYFCASSPFKGQGLNTEAFFGQGTRLTVV.

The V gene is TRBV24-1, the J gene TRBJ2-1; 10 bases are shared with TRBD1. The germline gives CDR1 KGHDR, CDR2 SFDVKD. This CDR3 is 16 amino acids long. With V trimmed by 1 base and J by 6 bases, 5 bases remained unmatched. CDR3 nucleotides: TGTGCCACCAGTGATTTCGGACAGGGGGGACTCAATGAGCAGTTCTTC. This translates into CATSDFGQGGLNEQFF.

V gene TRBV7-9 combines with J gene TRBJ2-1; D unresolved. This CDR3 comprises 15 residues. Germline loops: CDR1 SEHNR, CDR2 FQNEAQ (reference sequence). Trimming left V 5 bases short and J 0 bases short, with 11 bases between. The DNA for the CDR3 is TGTGCCAGCAGCAACCCTAAAGACTCCTACAATGAGCAGTTCTTC. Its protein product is CASSNPKDSYNEQFF. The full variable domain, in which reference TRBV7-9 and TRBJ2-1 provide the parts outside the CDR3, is DTGVSQNPRHKITKRGQNVTFRCDPISEHNRLYWYRQTLGQGPEFLTYFQNEAQLEKSRLLSDRFSAERPKGSFSTLEIQRTEQGDSAMYLCASSNPKDSYNEQFFGPGTRLTVL.

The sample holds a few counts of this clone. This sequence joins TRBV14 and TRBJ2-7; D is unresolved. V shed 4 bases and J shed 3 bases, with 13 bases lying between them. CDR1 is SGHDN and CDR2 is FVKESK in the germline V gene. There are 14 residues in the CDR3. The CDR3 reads CASSPLGSYYEQYF. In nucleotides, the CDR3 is TGTGCCAGCAGCCCCCTGGGCAGTTACTACGAGCAGTACTTC. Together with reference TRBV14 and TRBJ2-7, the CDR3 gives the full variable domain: EAGVTQFPSHSVIEKGQTVTLRCDPISGHDNLYWYRRVMGKEIKFLLHFVKESKQDESGMPNNRFLAERTGGTYSTLKVQPAELEDSGVYFCASSPLGSYYEQYFGPGTRLTVT.

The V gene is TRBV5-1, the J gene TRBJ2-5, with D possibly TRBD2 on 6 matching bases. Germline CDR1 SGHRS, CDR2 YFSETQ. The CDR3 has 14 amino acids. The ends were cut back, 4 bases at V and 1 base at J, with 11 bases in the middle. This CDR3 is CASSPSGGQETQYF. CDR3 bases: TGCGCCAGCAGCCCCTCCGGGGGCCAAGAGACCCAGTACTTC.